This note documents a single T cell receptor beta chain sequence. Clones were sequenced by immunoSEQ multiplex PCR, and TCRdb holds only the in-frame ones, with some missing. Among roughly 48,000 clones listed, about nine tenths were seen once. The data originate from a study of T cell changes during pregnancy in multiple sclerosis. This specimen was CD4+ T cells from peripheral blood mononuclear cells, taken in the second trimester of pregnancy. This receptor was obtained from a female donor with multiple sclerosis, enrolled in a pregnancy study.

The DNA for the CDR3 is TGTTCCACGGCCCAAGGAGACTCCTACGAGCAGTACTTC. It specifies CSTAQGDSYEQYF. The rearrangement uses TRBV18 and TRBJ2-7, with D hard to call. The length of the CDR3 is 13 residues. Per germline, CDR1 KGHSH and CDR2 LQKENI.